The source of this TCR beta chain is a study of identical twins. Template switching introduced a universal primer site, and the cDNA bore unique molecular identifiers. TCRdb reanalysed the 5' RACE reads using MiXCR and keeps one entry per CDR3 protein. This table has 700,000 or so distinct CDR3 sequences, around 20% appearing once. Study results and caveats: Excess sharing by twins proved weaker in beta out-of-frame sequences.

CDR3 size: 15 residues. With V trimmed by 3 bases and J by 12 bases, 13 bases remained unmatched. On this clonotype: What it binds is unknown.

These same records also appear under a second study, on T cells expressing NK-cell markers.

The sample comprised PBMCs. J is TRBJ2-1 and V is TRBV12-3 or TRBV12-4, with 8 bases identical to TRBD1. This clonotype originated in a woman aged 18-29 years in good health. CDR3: CASSLRGPGQVGQFF. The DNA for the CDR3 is TGTGCCAGCAGTTTGCGGGGTCCGGGACAGGTAGGGCAGTTCTTC.